This T cell receptor beta chain emerged from a study of T-cell memory formation after mild COVID-19. This clonotype was seen many times. What it recognizes is unknown. Overall study results and limits: Contracting clones, day 15 to 85, had balanced CD4/CD8, and later expanders favored CD4+. Pre-infection memory carried some responding clones, suggesting that cross-reactive memory joined.

V shed 5 bases and J shed 7 bases, with 9 bases lying between them. CDR3 size: 12 residues. The germline V gene encodes CDR1 KGHSH and CDR2 LQKENI. UMIs and sample barcodes were carried by the TCR alpha and TCR beta cDNA libraries that 5'RACE produced using constant-segment primers. TCRdb itself ran the 5' RACE reads through MiXCR, one entry per CDR3 protein. The sample carries 250,000 to 300,000 distinct CDR3 sequences, roughly 8.2% recorded once. This clonotype was sampled from a man between 18 and 29 years old who had mild COVID-19 (a few samples of this study predate the infection). Cell type and time point are not known. This sequence joins TRBV18 and TRBJ2-1; D may be TRBD1 (5 bases). Source material: PBMCs or a T cell subset sorted from them (not recorded which). The CDR3 reads CASSTPGNEQFF. The CDR3, as DNA: TGTGCCAGCTCAACGCCAGGGAATGAGCAGTTCTTC.